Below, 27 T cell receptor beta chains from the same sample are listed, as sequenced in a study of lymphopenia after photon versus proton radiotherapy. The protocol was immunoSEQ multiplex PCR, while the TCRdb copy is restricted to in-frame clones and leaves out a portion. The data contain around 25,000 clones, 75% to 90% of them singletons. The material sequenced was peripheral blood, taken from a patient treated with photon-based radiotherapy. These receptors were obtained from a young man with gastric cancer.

Here the CDR3 reads CASSTTDSMNTEAFF. CDR3 coding DNA: TGTGCCAGTAGTACAACGGACAGTATGAACACTGAAGCTTTCTTT. The gene calls are TRBV19 and TRBJ1-1, with D perhaps matching TRBD1 (6 bases). The germline gives CDR1 LNHDA, CDR2 SQIVND (reference sequence). This CDR3 comprises 15 residues. Trimming stripped 4 bases from V and 0 bases from J, with 12 bases between.

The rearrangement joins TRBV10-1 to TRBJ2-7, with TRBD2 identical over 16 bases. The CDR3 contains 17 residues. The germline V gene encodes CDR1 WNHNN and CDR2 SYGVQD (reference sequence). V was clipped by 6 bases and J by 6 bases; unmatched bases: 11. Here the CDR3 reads CASSPGLAGGLSAEQYF. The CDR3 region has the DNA TGCGCCAGCAGCCCGGGACTAGCGGGAGGGCTATCAGCCGAGCAGTACTTC.

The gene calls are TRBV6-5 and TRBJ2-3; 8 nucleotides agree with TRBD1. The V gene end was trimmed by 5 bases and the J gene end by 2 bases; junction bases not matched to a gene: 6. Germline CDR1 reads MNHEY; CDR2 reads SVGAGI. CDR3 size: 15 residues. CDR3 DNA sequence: TGTGCCAGCAGTCGCCGACAGGGGAACACAGATACGCAGTATTTT. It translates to CASSRRQGNTDTQYF.

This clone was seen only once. Here the CDR3 DNA reads TGTGCCAGCACAAGTACCCCATGGGACACTGAAGCTTTCTTT. It yields the protein CASTSTPWDTEAFF. The chain joins TRBV5-4 to TRBJ1-1; D gene uncertain. Germline V gives CDR1 SGHNT, CDR2 YYREEE (reference sequence). V lost 6 bases, J lost 3 bases, and 15 bases lay in between. The CDR3 runs to 14 residues.

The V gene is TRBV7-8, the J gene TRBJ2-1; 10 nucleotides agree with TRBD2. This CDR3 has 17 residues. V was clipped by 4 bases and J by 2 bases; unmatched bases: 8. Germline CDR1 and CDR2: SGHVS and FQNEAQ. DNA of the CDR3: TGTGCCAGCAGCTCACCTACAAGCGGGAGGGCCTACAATGAGCAGTTCTTC. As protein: CASSSPTSGRAYNEQFF.

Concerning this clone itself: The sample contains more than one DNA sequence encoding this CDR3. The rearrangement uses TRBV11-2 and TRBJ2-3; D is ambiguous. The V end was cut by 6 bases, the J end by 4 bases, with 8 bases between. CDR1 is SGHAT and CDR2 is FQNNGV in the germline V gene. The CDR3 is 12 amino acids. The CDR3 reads CASSLTPDTQYF. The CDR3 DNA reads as TGTGCCAGCAGTTTGACACCAGATACGCAGTATTTT.

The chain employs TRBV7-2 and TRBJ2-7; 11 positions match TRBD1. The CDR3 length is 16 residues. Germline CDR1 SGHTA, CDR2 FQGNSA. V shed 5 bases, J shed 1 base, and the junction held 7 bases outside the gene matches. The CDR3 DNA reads TGTGCCAGCAGCATACGGACAGGGGGCGAGTCCTACGAGCAGTACTTC. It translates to CASSIRTGGESYEQYF.

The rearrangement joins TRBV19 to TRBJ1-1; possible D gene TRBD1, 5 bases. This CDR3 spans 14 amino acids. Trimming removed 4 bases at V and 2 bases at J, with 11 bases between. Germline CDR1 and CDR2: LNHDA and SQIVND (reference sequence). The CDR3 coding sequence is TGTGCCAGTAGTACCTCGCAGGGAAACACTGAAGCTTTCTTT. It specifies CASSTSQGNTEAFF.

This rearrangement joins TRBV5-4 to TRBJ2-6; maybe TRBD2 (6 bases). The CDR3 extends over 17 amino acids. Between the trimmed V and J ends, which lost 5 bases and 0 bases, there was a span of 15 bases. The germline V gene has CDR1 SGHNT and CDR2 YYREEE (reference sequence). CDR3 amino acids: CASRLRDSPSGANVLTF. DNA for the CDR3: TGTGCCAGCAGACTCCGGGACTCCCCCTCTGGGGCCAACGTCCTGACTTTC.

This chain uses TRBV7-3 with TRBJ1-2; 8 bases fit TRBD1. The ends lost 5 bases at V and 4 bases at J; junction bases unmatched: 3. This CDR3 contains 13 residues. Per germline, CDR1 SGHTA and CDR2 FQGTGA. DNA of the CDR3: TGTGCCAGCAGCCCCCAGGGGGCCTATGGCTACACCTTC. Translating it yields CASSPQGAYGYTF.

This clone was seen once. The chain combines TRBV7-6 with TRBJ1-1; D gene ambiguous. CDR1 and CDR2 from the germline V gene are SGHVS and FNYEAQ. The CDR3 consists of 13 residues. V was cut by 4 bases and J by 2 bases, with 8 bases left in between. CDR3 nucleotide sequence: TGTGCCAGCAGCTCCGGGGTAAACACTGAAGCTTTCTTT. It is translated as CASSSGVNTEAFF.

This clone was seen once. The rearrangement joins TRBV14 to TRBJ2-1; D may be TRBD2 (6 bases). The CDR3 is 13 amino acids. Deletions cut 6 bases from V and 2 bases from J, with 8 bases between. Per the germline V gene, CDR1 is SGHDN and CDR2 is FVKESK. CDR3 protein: CASRASAYNEQFF. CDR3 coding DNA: TGTGCCAGCAGGGCTAGCGCCTACAATGAGCAGTTCTTC.

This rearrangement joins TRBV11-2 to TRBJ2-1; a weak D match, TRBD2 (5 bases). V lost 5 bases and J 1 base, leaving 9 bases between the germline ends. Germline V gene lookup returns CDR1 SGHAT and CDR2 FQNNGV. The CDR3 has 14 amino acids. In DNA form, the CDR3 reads TGTGCCAGCAGCCTCCCGGGGTCCTACAATGAGCAGTTCTTC. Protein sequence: CASSLPGSYNEQFF.

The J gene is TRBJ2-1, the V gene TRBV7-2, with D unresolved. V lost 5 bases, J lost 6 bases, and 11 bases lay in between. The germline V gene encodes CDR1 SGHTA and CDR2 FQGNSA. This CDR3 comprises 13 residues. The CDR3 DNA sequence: TGTGCCAGCAGCCCGCCGGGCTTCAATGAGCAGTTCTTC. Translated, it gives CASSPPGFNEQFF.

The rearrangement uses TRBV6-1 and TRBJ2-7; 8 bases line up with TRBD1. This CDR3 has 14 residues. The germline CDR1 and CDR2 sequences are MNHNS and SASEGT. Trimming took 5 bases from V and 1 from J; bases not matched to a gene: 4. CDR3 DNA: TGTGCCAGCAGTCGCGGACAGGGTTCCTACGAGCAGTACTTC. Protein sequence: CASSRGQGSYEQYF.

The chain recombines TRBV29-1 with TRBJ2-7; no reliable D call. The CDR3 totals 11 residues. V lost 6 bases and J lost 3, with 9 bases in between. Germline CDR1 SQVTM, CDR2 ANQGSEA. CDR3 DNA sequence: TGCAGCGTGGCCCAAGGCTACGAGCAGTACTTC. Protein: CSVAQGYEQYF.

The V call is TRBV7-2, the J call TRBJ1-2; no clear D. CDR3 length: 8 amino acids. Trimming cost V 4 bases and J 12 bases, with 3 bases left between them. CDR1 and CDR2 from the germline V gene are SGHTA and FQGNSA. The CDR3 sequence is CASSWDTF. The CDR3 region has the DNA TGTGCCAGCAGCTGGGACACCTTC. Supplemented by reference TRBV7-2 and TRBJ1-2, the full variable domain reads GAGVSQSPSNKVTEKGKDVELRCDPISGHTALYWYRQSLGQGLEFLIYFQGNSAPDKSGLPSDRFSAERTGGSVSTLTIQRTQQEDSAVYLCASSWDTFGSGTRLTVV.

CDR3 loop: CASSESSGNTIYF. The CDR3 nucleotides are TGTGCCAGCAGTGAAAGCTCTGGAAACACCATATATTTT. This sequence joins TRBV2 and TRBJ1-3; D remains unclear. Germline CDR1 is SNHLY and CDR2 is FYNNEI. The CDR3 extends over 13 amino acids. Trimming left V 2 bases short and J 0 bases short, with 2 bases between.

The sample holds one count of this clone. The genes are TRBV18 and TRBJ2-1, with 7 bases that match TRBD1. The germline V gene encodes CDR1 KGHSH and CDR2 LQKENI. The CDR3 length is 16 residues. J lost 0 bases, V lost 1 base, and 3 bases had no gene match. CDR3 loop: CASSPQGQSSYNEQFF. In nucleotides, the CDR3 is TGTGCCAGCTCACCACAGGGACAGAGCTCCTACAATGAGCAGTTCTTC.

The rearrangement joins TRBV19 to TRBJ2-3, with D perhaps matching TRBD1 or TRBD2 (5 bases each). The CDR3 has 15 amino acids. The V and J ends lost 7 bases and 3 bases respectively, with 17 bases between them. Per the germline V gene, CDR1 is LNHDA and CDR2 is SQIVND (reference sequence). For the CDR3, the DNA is TGTGCCAGTAACATCGGGGCCAAGGGGACAGATACGCAGTATTTT. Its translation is CASNIGAKGTDTQYF.

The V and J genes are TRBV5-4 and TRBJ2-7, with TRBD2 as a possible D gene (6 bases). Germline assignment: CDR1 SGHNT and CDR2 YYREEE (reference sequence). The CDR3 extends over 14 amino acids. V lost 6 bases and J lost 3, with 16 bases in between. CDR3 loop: CASTDGGKLYEQYF. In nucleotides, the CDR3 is TGTGCCAGCACCGACGGGGGAAAACTCTACGAGCAGTACTTC.

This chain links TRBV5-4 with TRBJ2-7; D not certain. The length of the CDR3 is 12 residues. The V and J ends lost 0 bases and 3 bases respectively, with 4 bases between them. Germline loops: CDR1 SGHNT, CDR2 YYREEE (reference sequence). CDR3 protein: CASSLGGYEQYF. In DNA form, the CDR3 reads TGTGCCAGCAGCTTGGGAGGCTACGAGCAGTACTTC.

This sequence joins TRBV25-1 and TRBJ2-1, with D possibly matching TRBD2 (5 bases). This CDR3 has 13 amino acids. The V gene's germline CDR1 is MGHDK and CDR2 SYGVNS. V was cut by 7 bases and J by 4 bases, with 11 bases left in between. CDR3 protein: CASTEGYYNEQFF. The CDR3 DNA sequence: TGTGCCAGCACCGAGGGCTATTACAATGAGCAGTTCTTC.

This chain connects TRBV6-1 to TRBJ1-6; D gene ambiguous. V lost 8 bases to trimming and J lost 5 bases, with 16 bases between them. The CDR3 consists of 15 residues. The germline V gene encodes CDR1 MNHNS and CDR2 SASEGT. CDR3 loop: CASRHLGGDNSPLHF. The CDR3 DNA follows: TGTGCCAGCCGCCACCTTGGCGGGGATAATTCACCCCTCCACTTT.

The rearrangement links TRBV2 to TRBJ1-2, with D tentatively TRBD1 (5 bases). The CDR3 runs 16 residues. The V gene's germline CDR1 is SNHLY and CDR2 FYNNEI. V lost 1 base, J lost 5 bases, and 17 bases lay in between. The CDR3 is CASSEGKGPFGYGYTF. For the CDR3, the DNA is TGTGCCAGCAGTGAAGGGAAGGGGCCCTTTGGGTATGGCTACACCTTC.

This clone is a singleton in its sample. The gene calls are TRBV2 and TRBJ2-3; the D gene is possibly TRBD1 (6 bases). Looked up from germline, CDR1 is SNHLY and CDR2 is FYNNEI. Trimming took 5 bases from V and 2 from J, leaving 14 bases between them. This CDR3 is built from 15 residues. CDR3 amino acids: CASSNIQGNTDTQYF. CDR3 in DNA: TGTGCCAGCAGTAACATACAGGGAAACACAGATACGCAGTATTTT.

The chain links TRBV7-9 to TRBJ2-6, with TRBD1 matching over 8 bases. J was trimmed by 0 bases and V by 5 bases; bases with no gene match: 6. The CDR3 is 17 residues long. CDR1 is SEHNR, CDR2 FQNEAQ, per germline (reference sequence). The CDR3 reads CASSRAGTGSGANVLTF. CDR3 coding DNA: TGTGCCAGCAGCCGCGCCGGGACAGGCTCTGGGGCCAACGTCCTGACTTTC. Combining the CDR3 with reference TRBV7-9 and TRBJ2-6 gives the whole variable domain DTGVSQNPRHKITKRGQNVTFRCDPISEHNRLYWYRQTLGQGPEFLTYFQNEAQLEKSRLLSDRFSAERPKGSFSTLEIQRTEQGDSAMYLCASSRAGTGSGANVLTFGAGSRLTVL.